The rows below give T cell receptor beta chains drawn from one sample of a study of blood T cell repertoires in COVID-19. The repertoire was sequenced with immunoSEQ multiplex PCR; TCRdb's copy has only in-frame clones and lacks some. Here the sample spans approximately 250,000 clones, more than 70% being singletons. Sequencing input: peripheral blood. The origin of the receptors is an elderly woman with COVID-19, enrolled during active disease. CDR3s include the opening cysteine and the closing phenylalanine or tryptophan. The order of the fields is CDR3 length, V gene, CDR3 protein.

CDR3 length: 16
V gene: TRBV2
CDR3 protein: CASSETSGGGTDTQYF

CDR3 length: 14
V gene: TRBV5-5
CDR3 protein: CASSPGQLYNEQFF

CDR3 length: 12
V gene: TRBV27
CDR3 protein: CASSGGAGGYTF

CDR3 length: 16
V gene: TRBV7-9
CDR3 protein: CASSLRSAGRYNEQFF

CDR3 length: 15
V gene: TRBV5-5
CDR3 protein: CASSFTQVANYGYTF

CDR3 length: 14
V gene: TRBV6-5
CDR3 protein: CASSYRDKVNEQYF

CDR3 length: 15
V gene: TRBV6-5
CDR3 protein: CASSYGDTPNYGYTF

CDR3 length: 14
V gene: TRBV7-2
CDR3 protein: CASSLRGNYNEQFF

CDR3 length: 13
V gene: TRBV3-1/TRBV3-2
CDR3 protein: CASSFGQFYGYTF

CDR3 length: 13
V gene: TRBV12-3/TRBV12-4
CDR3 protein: CASSLGGEQPQHF

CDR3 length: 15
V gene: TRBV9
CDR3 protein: CASSVDSGAHNEQFF

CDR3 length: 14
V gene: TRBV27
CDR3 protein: CASSFRGAGGEQYF

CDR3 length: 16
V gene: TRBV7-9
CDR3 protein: CASSLGGQGANTEAFF

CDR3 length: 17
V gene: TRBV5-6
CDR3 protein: CASSLYRYTATNEKLFF

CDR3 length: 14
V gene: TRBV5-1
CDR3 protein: CASAQDSLNTEAFF

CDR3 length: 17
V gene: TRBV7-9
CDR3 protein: CATPLSGTDTYNYGYTF

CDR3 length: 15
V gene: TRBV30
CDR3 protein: CAWSPRTGSSSPLHF

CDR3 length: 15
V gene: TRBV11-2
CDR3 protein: CASSLAGGTGETQYF

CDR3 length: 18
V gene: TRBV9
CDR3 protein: CASSAPFTGTGSTDTQYF

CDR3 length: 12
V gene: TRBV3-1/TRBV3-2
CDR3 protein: CASTDKNTEAFF

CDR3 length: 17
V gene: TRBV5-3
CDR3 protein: CARSSTSGAVYYNEQFF

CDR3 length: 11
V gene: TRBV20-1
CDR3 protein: CSAIPGTEAFF

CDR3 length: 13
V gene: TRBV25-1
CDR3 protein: CASRKLGDSPLHF

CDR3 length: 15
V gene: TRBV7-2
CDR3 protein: CASSLRGTNTGELFF

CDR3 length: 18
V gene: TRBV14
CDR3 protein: CASSRVEGLQGSNQPQHF

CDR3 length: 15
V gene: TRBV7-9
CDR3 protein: CASSLVIADTGELFF

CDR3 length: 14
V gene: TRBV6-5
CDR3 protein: CASTDKNSNQPQHF

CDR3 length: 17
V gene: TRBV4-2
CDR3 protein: CASSQEGQGTWGTEAFF

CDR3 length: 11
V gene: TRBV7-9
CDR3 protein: CASSQITEAFF

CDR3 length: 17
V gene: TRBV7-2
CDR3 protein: CASSLGAYSGTGVGYTF